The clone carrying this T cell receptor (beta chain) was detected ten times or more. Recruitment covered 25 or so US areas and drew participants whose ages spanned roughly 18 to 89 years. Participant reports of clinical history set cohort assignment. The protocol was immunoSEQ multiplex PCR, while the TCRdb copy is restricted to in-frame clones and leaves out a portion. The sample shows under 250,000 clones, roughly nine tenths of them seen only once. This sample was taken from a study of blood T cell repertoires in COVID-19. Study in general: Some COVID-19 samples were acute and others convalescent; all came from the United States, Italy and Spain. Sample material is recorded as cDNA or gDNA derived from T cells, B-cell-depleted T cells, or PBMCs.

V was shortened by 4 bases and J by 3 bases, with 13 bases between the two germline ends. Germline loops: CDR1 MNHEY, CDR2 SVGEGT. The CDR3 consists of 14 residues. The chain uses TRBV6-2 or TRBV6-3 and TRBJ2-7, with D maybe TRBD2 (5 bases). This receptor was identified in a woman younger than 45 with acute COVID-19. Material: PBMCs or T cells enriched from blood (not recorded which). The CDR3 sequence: CASSSPGGFYEQYF. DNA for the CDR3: TGTGCCAGCAGTTCCCCCGGAGGTTTCTACGAGCAGTACTTC.